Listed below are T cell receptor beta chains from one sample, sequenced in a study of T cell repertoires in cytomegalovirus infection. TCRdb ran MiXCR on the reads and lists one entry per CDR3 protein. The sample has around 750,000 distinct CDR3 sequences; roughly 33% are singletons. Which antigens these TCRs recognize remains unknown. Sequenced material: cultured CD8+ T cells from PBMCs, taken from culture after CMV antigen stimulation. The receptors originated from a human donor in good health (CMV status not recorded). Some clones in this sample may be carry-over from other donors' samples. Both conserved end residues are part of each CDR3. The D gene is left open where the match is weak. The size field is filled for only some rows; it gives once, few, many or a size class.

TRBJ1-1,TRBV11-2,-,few,CASSLETFIDTEAFF,TGTGCCAGCAGCTTAGAAACATTTATAGACACTGAAGCTTTCTTT
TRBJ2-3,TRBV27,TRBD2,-,CASSWSSGGLSTDTQYF,TGTGCCAGCAGTTGGTCTAGCGGGGGGCTAAGCACAGATACGCAGTATTTT
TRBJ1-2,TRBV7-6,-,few,CASSLERGDHGYTF,TGTGCCAGCAGCTTAGAGAGGGGAGACCATGGCTACACCTTC
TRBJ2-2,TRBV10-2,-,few,CASTELNTGELFF,TGCGCCAGCACAGAGCTGAATACCGGGGAGCTGTTTTTT
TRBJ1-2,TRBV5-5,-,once,CASSHDLTVIYDGYTF,TGTGCCAGCAGCCACGACCTGACGGTTATTTACGATGGCTACACCTTC
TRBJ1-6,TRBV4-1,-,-,CASSQDRTGNSPLHF,TGCGCCAGCAGCCAAGATCGGACTGGCAATTCACCCCTCCACTTT
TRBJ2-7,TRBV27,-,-,CASSQNRVEFHEQYF,TGTGCCAGCAGTCAAAACAGGGTAGAATTCCACGAGCAGTACTTC
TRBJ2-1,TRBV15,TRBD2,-,CATSRVPAGGRDEQFF,TGTGCCACCAGCAGAGTTCCAGCGGGGGGTAGGGATGAGCAGTTCTTC
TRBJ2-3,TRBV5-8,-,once,CASSPFGKEASGYTDTQYF,TGTGCCAGCAGCCCGTTCGGCAAGGAGGCGAGCGGATACACAGATACGCAGTATTTT
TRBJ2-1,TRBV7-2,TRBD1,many,CASSSVTGGYNEQFF,TGTGCCAGCAGCTCAGTGACAGGGGGGTACAATGAGCAGTTCTTC
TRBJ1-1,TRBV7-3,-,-,CASSLFGAGKRNTEAFF,TGTGCCAGCAGCTTATTTGGGGCAGGGAAACGGAACACTGAAGCTTTCTTT
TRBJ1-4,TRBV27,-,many,CASSPDPGREKLFF,TGTGCCAGCAGTCCGGACCCGGGAAGAGAAAAACTGTTTTTT
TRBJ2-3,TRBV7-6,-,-,CASSLWADGLTDTQYF,TGTGCCAGCAGCTTATGGGCCGATGGACTCACAGATACGCAGTATTTT
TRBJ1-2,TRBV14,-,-,CASSQSRKGNYGYTF,TGTGCCAGCAGCCAATCTAGGAAGGGAAACTATGGCTACACCTTC
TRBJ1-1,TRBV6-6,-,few,CASSYSDTGNTEAFF,TGTGCCAGCAGTTACAGTGATACAGGAAACACTGAAGCTTTCTTT
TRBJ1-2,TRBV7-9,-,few,CASSLTGQNQVGYGYTF,TGTGCCAGCAGCTTAACTGGACAGAACCAAGTAGGATATGGCTACACCTTC
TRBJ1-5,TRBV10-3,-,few,CAISLGGMGQPQHF,TGTGCCATCAGTCTTGGGGGCATGGGTCAGCCCCAGCATTTT
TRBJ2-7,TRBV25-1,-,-,CASSENAPRSYEQYF,TGTGCCAGCAGTGAAAATGCGCCGCGGTCCTACGAGCAGTACTTC
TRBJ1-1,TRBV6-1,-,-,CASRDLAEAFF,TGTGCCAGCAGGGACTTGGCTGAAGCTTTCTTT
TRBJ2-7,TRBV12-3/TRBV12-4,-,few,CASSLDEGDEQYF,TGTGCCAGCAGTCTGGATGAAGGAGACGAGCAGTACTTC